This record looks at one T cell receptor beta chain sequence and its context. This sample was taken from a study of blood T cell repertoires in COVID-19. Looking at the study overall: Sources were T cells, B-cell-depleted T cells, or PBMCs; the material itself was cDNA or gDNA.

Authors' analysis steps: Nucleated cell number was recorded as an estimate derived from reference gene primer amplification. Produced via immunoSEQ multiplex PCR; TCRdb's table is partial and in-frame only. That table is the source of V, J and clone size, and D and trimming were worked out from the DNA. The sample lists about 94,000 clones, over 70% occurring once. Trimming pared 5 bases from V and 5 bases from J, leaving 12 bases between. This CDR3 is 14 amino acids long. Germline CDR1 reads SGHAT; CDR2 reads FQNNGV. This clonotype was sampled from a human donor in a cohort sampled during active COVID-19. The rearrangement links TRBV11-2 to TRBJ2-2; a possible D gene is TRBD2 (5 bases). The sequencing input was peripheral blood. CDR3 nucleotides: TGTGCCAGCAGCCCCGATAGGAGGACCGGGGAGCTGTTTTTT. Its translation: CASSPDRRTGELFF.